This T cell receptor (beta chain) comes out of a study of cytomegalovirus exposure and HLA in healthy donors. Study-wide points: The study labeled more than 150 TCR beta chains cytomegalovirus-associated.

V lost 5 bases, J lost 4 bases, and 15 bases lay in between. The CDR3 sequence is 15 residues long. The germline CDR1 and CDR2 sequences are SGHAT and FQNNGV. Worth noting for this clone: The target antigen is unknown.

Clones were read by immunoSEQ multiplex PCR, and TCRdb kept only the in-frame ones, dropping some. Among about 280,000 clones listed, just over 85% were seen once. The donors formed part of the 120-subject validation cohort, distinct from the approximately 670-subject first cohort. The TCR sequence derives from a woman between 18 and 29 years old in good health and CMV-seronegative. The rearrangement links TRBV11-2 to TRBJ2-1, with D possibly TRBD1 on 5 matching bases. The sequencing input was PBMCs. The CDR3 sequence: CASSPSETGYNEQFF. CDR3 DNA sequence: TGTGCCAGCAGCCCTAGTGAAACAGGTTACAATGAGCAGTTCTTC.